What follows is one TCR beta chain and its context. The antigen is unknown. This entry comes from a study of T cell repertoires in cytomegalovirus infection. About the research overall: The study used recently identified HLA-C-restricted and well-studied HLA-B-restricted CMV epitopes. Matching HLA type, along with CMV infection, was indicated by public TCR beta signatures. General study findings and limits: The ex vivo response was dominated by HLA-C-restricted CMV-specific TCR beta clonotypes. The study identified carriers of CMV plus the relevant HLA from cumulative public TCR beta family frequency.

TCRdb itself ran the reads through MiXCR, one entry per CDR3 protein. The sample records about 830,000 distinct CDR3 sequences, approximately 30% being singletons. After removal of 0 bases from V and 12 bases from J, the junction contained 4 bases not matched to a gene. The CDR3 runs 13 residues. The V gene's germline CDR1 is SGDLS and CDR2 YYNGEE. The sequencing used cultured CD8+ T cells from PBMCs, collected from culture after CMV antigen stimulation. The origin of this receptor is a human donor in good health (CMV status not recorded). Some clones in this sample may be carry-over from other donors' samples. The rearrangement links TRBV9 to TRBJ1-4; 8 nucleotides align to TRBD1. CDR3 DNA sequence: TGTGCCAGCAGCGTAGAGACAGGGGTAGAACTGTTTTTT. Translated: CASSVETGVELFF. Combining the CDR3 with reference TRBV9 and TRBJ1-4 gives the whole variable domain DSGVTQTPKHLITATGQRVTLRCSPRSGDLSVYWYQQSLDQGLQFLIQYYNGEERAKGNILERFSAQQFPDLHSELNLSSLELGDSALYFCASSVETGVELFFGSGTQLSVL.